One sample yielded the 27 T cell receptor beta chains listed below, sequenced in a study of early T cells in non-severe SARS-CoV-2 infection. TCRdb re-called the 5' RACE reads through MiXCR, storing one row per CDR3 protein. The sample yields some 50,000 distinct CDR3 sequences, less than 9.5% seen once. Material for sequencing was whole blood. The origin of the receptors is an adult who was a healthcare worker with PCR-confirmed SARS-CoV-2 infection or an uninfected control (not recorded which).

In this sample, this clonotype turned up a few times. The chain couples TRBV7-2 to TRBJ1-5; D is unclear. V was cut by 3 bases and J by 7 bases, with 7 bases left in between. Germline loops: CDR1 SGHTA, CDR2 FQGNSA. The CDR3 runs to 12 residues. The chain's CDR3 is CASSFYGQPQHF. CDR3 nucleotide sequence: TGTGCCAGCAGCTTTTACGGACAGCCCCAGCATTTT.

The V gene is TRBV7-6, the J gene TRBJ2-1, with D hard to call. Germline lookup yields CDR1 SGHVS and CDR2 FNYEAQ. V lost 0 bases and J 4 bases, leaving 4 bases between the germline ends. This CDR3 comprises 13 residues. In DNA form, the CDR3 reads TGTGCCAGCAGCTTAGCTGTATACAATGAGCAGTTCTTC. Its protein product is CASSLAVYNEQFF.

The chain uses TRBV5-1 and TRBJ1-1; a possible D gene is TRBD1 (6 bases). Germline CDR1 SGHRS, CDR2 YFSETQ. The V end lost 2 bases, the J end lost 10 bases, and 21 bases lay between the germline ends. This CDR3 is built from 15 residues. Written as DNA, the CDR3 is TGCGCCAGCAGCTTCGGGGCAGGGGCGCCGGGGCGAGCTTTCTTT. Amino acid sequence: CASSFGAGAPGRAFF.

This clonotype has ten or more counts. The V gene is TRBV6-5, the J gene TRBJ1-4; the D gene is possibly TRBD1 (6 bases). Germline CDR1 MNHEY, CDR2 SVGAGI. The CDR3 runs 15 residues. Trimming took 0 bases from V and 7 from J, leaving 12 bases between them. The CDR3 reads CASSYSWGAGEKLFF. CDR3 coding DNA: TGTGCCAGCAGTTACTCGTGGGGGGCTGGTGAAAAACTGTTTTTT.

This clonotype occurred many times. The V gene is TRBV29-1, the J gene TRBJ2-3; possible D gene TRBD2, 5 bases. Germline V gene data show CDR1 as SQVTM and CDR2 as ANQGSEA. With 1 base removed from V and 1 base from J, the gap between germline ends came to 6 bases. This CDR3 comprises 13 residues. The CDR3 coding sequence is TGCAGCGTTGAAGGGGGAGGCACAGATACGCAGTATTTT. Protein: CSVEGGGTDTQYF.

Many counts were recorded for this clonotype. The genes are TRBV7-9 and TRBJ2-2; D is possibly TRBD2 (5 bases). The V and J ends lost 3 bases and 2 bases respectively, with 10 bases between them. Per germline, CDR1 SEHNR and CDR2 FQNEAQ (reference sequence). The CDR3 is 15 amino acids. The CDR3 coding sequence is TGTGCCAGCAGCTTTTCCGGGGATAACACCGGGGAGCTGTTTTTT. Translation gives CASSFSGDNTGELFF.

The chain is built from TRBV3-1 and TRBJ2-3; 14 bases match TRBD2. The CDR3 is 15 residues long. Germline CDR1 LGHDT, CDR2 YNNKEL (reference sequence). V trimming: 8 bases; J trimming: 7 bases; junction bases outside the gene matches: 8. CDR3 protein: CASGGLAGGTNTQYF. In DNA, the CDR3 is TGTGCCAGCGGCGGACTAGCGGGGGGTACGAATACGCAGTATTTT.

This clonotype came up many times. The CDR3 spells CASSFGTSVETQYF. CDR3 nucleotides: TGTGCCAGCAGCTTTGGGACTAGCGTGGAGACCCAGTACTTC. The chain carries TRBV7-9 and TRBJ2-5, with 10 bases that match TRBD2. The CDR3 extends over 14 amino acids. V shed 3 bases, J shed 5 bases, and the junction held 3 bases outside the gene matches. Germline V CDR1 and CDR2: SEHNR, FQNEAQ (reference sequence). Looking up the rest from reference TRBV7-9 and TRBJ2-5 gives the full variable domain: DTGVSQNPRHKITKRGQNVTFRCDPISEHNRLYWYRQTLGQGPEFLTYFQNEAQLEKSRLLSDRFSAERPKGSFSTLEIQRTEQGDSAMYLCASSFGTSVETQYFGPGTRLLVL.

The chain carries TRBV6-1 and TRBJ2-2; the D gene is possibly TRBD2 (5 bases). Trimming left V 2 bases short and J 2 bases short, with 15 bases between. In germline, CDR1 is MNHNS, CDR2 SASEGT. This CDR3 is built from 17 residues. As DNA, the CDR3 is TGTGCCAGCAGTGAAATTGGGGTGCGGGTTAACACCGGGGAGCTGTTTTTT. The encoded protein is CASSEIGVRVNTGELFF.

The chain has TRBV5-1 and TRBJ2-7; 9 bases line up with TRBD1. The CDR3 is made up of 13 amino acids. The V gene end was trimmed by 3 bases and the J gene end by 6 bases; junction bases not matched to a gene: 4. Germline V gives CDR1 SGHRS, CDR2 YFSETQ. The CDR3 region has the DNA TGCGCCAGCAGCTCGGGACAGGGTAGCGAGCAGTACTTC. Translation gives CASSSGQGSEQYF.

There are a few counts of this clonotype. The chain couples TRBV7-2 to TRBJ2-7, with D perhaps matching TRBD1 (5 bases). Germline CDR1 reads SGHTA; CDR2 reads FQGNSA. CDR3 size: 15 residues. Trimming removed 1 base from V and 3 bases from J, with 13 bases in between. The CDR3 loop reads CASSLGPGPGYEQYF. Here the CDR3 DNA reads TGTGCCAGCAGCTTAGGACCAGGGCCGGGCTACGAGCAGTACTTC.

In its sample, this clonotype was seen many times. The chain is built from TRBV29-1 and TRBJ2-5; D not resolved. The V and J ends lost 3 bases and 5 bases respectively, with 7 bases between them. The germline V gene encodes CDR1 SQVTM and CDR2 ANQGSEA. The CDR3 contains 11 residues. This chain's CDR3 is CSVEMLETQYF. The CDR3, as DNA: TGCAGCGTTGAGATGTTGGAGACCCAGTACTTC.

This clonotype was found a few times. The rearrangement uses TRBV7-3 and TRBJ2-2; D gene unclear. The CDR3 has 14 amino acids. CDR1 and CDR2 from the germline V gene are SGHTA and FQGTGA. V was clipped by 5 bases and J by 5 bases, with 12 bases between them. The CDR3 spells CASSAVIGTGELFF. As DNA, the CDR3 is TGTGCCAGCAGCGCGGTTATAGGGACCGGGGAGCTGTTTTTT.

This clonotype appeared many times. V and J are TRBV11-2 and TRBJ2-7, with D perhaps matching TRBD1 (6 bases). Germline V gives CDR1 SGHAT, CDR2 FQNNGV. The CDR3 contains 14 residues. Trimming shortened V by 1 base and J by 2 bases, and 9 bases separated the two germline ends. CDR3 DNA sequence: TGTGCCAGCAGCTTAGCGGGACAACCCTACGAGCAGTACTTC. This encodes CASSLAGQPYEQYF.

This clonotype was seen ten or more times. The V and J genes are TRBV29-1 and TRBJ2-6; D not certain. This CDR3 is built from 15 residues. CDR1 and CDR2 from the germline V gene are SQVTM and ANQGSEA. Trimming removed 7 bases from V and 1 base from J, with 14 bases in between. CDR3 sequence reads: CSEGRVGSGANVLTF. DNA of the CDR3: TGCAGCGAGGGAAGGGTTGGATCTGGGGCCAACGTCCTGACTTTC.

J is TRBJ2-3 and V is TRBV5-1, with TRBD2 identical over 7 bases. V gave up 0 bases and J gave up 0 bases; unmatched junction bases: 7. This CDR3 has 17 amino acids. Germline assignment: CDR1 SGHRS and CDR2 YFSETQ. CDR3 bases: TGCGCCAGCAGCTTGGCCCCTCTAGCGGCTAGCACAGATACGCAGTATTTT. Translated, it gives CASSLAPLAASTDTQYF.

This clonotype came up many times. The chain recombines TRBV13 with TRBJ1-1, with TRBD1 as a possible D gene (5 bases). This CDR3 is 12 amino acids long. Germline CDR1 reads PRHDT; CDR2 reads FYEKMQ (reference sequence). With 10 bases removed from V and 0 bases from J, the gap between germline ends came to 9 bases. The DNA of the CDR3 is TGTGCCACCAGGGTCTTGAACACTGAAGCTTTCTTT. Translating it yields CATRVLNTEAFF.

In this sample, this clonotype turned up many times. CDR3 bases: TGCAGCGTTGCTTCAGGGAATCAGCCCCAGCATTTT. Its translation is CSVASGNQPQHF. The genes are TRBV29-1 and TRBJ1-5; possibly TRBD1 for D (5 bases). This CDR3 is built from 12 residues. The V and J ends lost 4 bases and 4 bases respectively, with 8 bases between them. Germline CDR1 reads SQVTM; CDR2 reads ANQGSEA.

This chain links TRBV2 with TRBJ2-1; D unresolved. Germline CDR1 reads SNHLY; CDR2 reads FYNNEI. The CDR3 extends over 13 amino acids. The ends were cut back, 0 bases at V and 4 bases at J, with 4 bases in the middle. CDR3 DNA: TGTGCCAGCAGTGAAGCGGGTTACAATGAGCAGTTCTTC. Its protein product is CASSEAGYNEQFF.

This clonotype was seen more than once but under ten times. The V call is TRBV20-1, the J call TRBJ1-2, with TRBD1 as a possible D gene (5 bases). The V end lost 6 bases, the J end lost 2 bases, and 16 bases lay between the germline ends. Germline assignment: CDR1 DFQATT and CDR2 SNEGSKA (reference sequence). This CDR3 is 14 amino acids long. Here the CDR3 DNA reads TGCAGTGCCAGTCCCGGGACGGACAACTATGGCTACACCTTC. Encoded protein: CSASPGTDNYGYTF.

This clonotype has a count of ten or more. The chain has TRBV6-5 and TRBJ1-5, with 9 bases identical to TRBD1. Trimming took 9 bases from V and 6 from J; bases not matched to a gene: 3. Germline V gene data show CDR1 as MNHEY and CDR2 as SVGAGI. CDR3 length: 12 amino acids. CDR3 nucleotide sequence: TGTGCCAGTGGGGACAGGGCTCAGCCCCAGCATTTT. Translated: CASGDRAQPQHF.

This clonotype was seen many times. This chain joins TRBV23-1 and TRBJ2-7; D might be TRBD1 (6 bases). TRBV23-1 is labeled an ORF, and its function is uncertain. The ends were cut back, 3 bases at V and 3 bases at J, with 21 bases in the middle. The CDR3 contains 17 residues. The CDR3 region is CASSHPRGDKGSYEQYF. The CDR3 nucleotides are TGCGCCAGCAGTCATCCCCGAGGGGACAAGGGGAGCTACGAGCAGTACTTC.

CDR3 in amino acids: CATSLSRVNEQYF. CDR3 nucleotide sequence: TGTGCCACCAGCTTGAGCCGGGTAAACGAGCAGTACTTC. The rearrangement uses TRBV15 and TRBJ2-7; D is ambiguous. Looked up from germline, CDR1 is LNHNV and CDR2 is YYDKDF (reference sequence). This CDR3 has 13 residues. V lost 5 bases to trimming and J lost 5 bases, with 13 bases between them.

This clonotype was observed many times. The V gene is TRBV5-1, the J gene TRBJ2-2, with no clear D. This CDR3 has 16 residues. In germline, CDR1 is SGHRS, CDR2 YFSETQ. Between the trimmed V and J ends, which lost 1 base and 3 bases, there was a span of 13 bases. The CDR3 region has the DNA TGCGCCAGCAGCTTGCAGGCAGGCCTCGACACCGGGGAGCTGTTTTTT. It codes for CASSLQAGLDTGELFF.

This chain links TRBV20-1 with TRBJ2-3; 12 bases fit TRBD2. There are 15 residues in the CDR3. The germline V gene has CDR1 DFQATT and CDR2 SNEGSKA (reference sequence). V shed 5 bases and J 2 bases; nucleotides not matched to a gene: 5. CDR3 nucleotide sequence: TGCAGTGCTGCCCTAGCGGGGGGGCCCACAGATACGCAGTATTTT. Its protein is CSAALAGGPTDTQYF.

The rearrangement links TRBV5-1 to TRBJ2-7, with 8 bases fitting TRBD2. With 1 base clipped from V and 0 bases from J, the junction kept 9 bases outside the gene matches. The CDR3 runs 17 residues. CDR1 SGHRS and CDR2 YFSETQ come from the germline V gene. This CDR3 reads CASSLHSLADHSYEQYF. As DNA, the CDR3 is TGCGCCAGCAGCTTGCACTCACTAGCGGATCACTCCTACGAGCAGTACTTC.

This clonotype was recorded at least ten times. The chain recombines TRBV11-2 with TRBJ1-1; D gene uncertain. Germline lookup yields CDR1 SGHAT and CDR2 FQNNGV. The ends were cut back, 3 bases at V and 5 bases at J, with 10 bases in the middle. The CDR3 sequence is 13 residues long. CDR3 amino acids: CASSFRALTEAFF. CDR3 nucleotides: TGTGCCAGCAGCTTTAGGGCTCTAACTGAAGCTTTCTTT. The variable domain in full, with the rest retrieved from reference TRBV11-2 and TRBJ1-1, is EAGVAQSPRYKIIEKRQSVAFWCNPISGHATLYWYQQILGQGPKLLIQFQNNGVVDDSQLPKDRFSAERLKGVDSTLKIQPAKLEDSAVYLCASSFRALTEAFFGQGTRLTVV.